What follows is one T cell receptor beta chain and its context. The antigen remains unidentified. Germline V CDR1 and CDR2: DFQATT, SNEGSKA (reference sequence). This CDR3 has 15 residues. V lost 3 bases, J lost 4 bases, and 10 bases stayed unmatched. These data are taken from a study of molecular identifiers for immune sequencing clone quantification. Across the study: For replicates, RNA isolated from about 19,000 or 110,000 naive CD8 cells was divided into five portions, of which four were sequenced. Study-wide points: Clones that had above 20 RNA copies took up over 97% of effector molecules but under 1% in naive cells. Spiked Jurkat TCR RNA equivalent to one cell was reportedly detectable in about a million naive cells.

TCRdb used MiXCR to reprocess the PCR reads, holding one entry per CDR3 protein. The data show about 510,000 distinct CDR3 sequences, 20% to 25% seen once. The J gene is TRBJ2-3, the V gene TRBV20-1; 7 positions match TRBD1. The source is a human donor in good health. Some libraries in this study had Jurkat cell RNA spiked in. Source material: naive CD8+ T cells from blood, with Jurkat cell RNA spiked in. The subset was: FACS-sorted CD8+CD4-CCR7+CD45RA+ naive T cells. The DNA for the CDR3 is TGCAGTGCTAGGGGCGACTCAGGGGGACCAGATACGCAGTATTTT. Amino acid sequence: CSARGDSGGPDTQYF.